This T cell receptor beta chain was identified in a study of Graves' ophthalmopathy and Graves' hyperthyroidism. This clonotype has a count of ten or more. RNA transcripts served as template for amplifying TCR beta CDR3 sequences. HTBI-primed RT-PCR formed the first round, and a multiplex PCR formed the second. TCRdb reprocessed the multiplex PCR reads via MiXCR and lists one record per CDR3 protein. The repertoire includes 360,000 or so distinct CDR3 sequences, 18% of them detected once, and 1.6% sits in the top ten. Germline-derived CDR1 and CDR2 are SGHTA and FQGNSA. The CDR3 totals 14 residues. V lost 3 bases and J 3 bases, leaving 12 bases between the germline ends. The PBMCs were taken from 10 ml of fresh peripheral blood.

The sequence was collected from a woman under 30 with Graves' ophthalmopathy. Material: peripheral blood. V usage is TRBV7-2 and J usage is TRBJ2-7, with D maybe TRBD2 (6 bases). CDR3 sequence reads: CASSFLGDFYEQYF. In DNA, the CDR3 is TGTGCCAGCAGCTTTTTAGGGGACTTCTACGAGCAGTACTTC.